The 10 T cell receptor beta chains below were found in one sample sequenced in a study of T cell responses to AZD1222 COVID-19 vaccine. Only in-frame clones appear in the TCRdb table, and some are missing; sequencing was by immunoSEQ multiplex PCR. The profile shows 65,000 to 100,000 clones, 88% of them singletons. The specimen comprised peripheral blood, sampled 28 days after the second AZD1222 dose. All receptors come from an adult who received the AZD1222 COVID-19 vaccine.

The chain combines TRBV2 with TRBJ1-1; 8 nucleotides match TRBD1. Germline V CDR1 and CDR2: SNHLY, FYNNEI. V shed 10 bases, J shed 4 bases, and the junction held 5 bases outside the gene matches. The CDR3 totals 12 residues. The chain's CDR3 is CATHTGGTEAFF. Here the CDR3 DNA reads TGTGCCACGCACACAGGGGGCACTGAAGCTTTCTTT. The variable domain in full, completed from reference TRBV2 and TRBJ1-1, reads EPEVTQTPSHQVTQMGQEVILRCVPISNHLYFYWYRQILGQKVEFLVSFYNNEISEKSEIFDDQFSVERPDGSNFTLKIRSTKLEDSAMYFCATHTGGTEAFFGQGTRLTVV.

The rearrangement uses TRBV4-2 and TRBJ1-2, with D possibly TRBD1 on 6 matching bases. The V end was cut by 1 base, the J end by 2 bases, with 8 bases between. CDR1 is LGHNA and CDR2 is YNFKEQ in the germline V gene. The CDR3 spans 14 residues. Here the CDR3 reads CASSQAGGNYGYTF. The DNA for the CDR3 is TGTGCCAGCAGCCAAGCGGGGGGCAACTATGGCTACACCTTC.

V is TRBV7-3 and J is TRBJ2-1; 9 nucleotides line up with TRBD1. Germline trimming cut 4 bases from V and 2 bases from J; bases unmatched to any gene: 3. This CDR3 is built from 15 residues. CDR1 SGHTA and CDR2 FQGTGA come from the germline V gene. In DNA, the CDR3 is TGTGCCAGCAGCTCACAGGGGGCTGCCTACAATGAGCAGTTCTTC. Its protein is CASSSQGAAYNEQFF.

The chain combines TRBV4-1 with TRBJ1-4; D not resolved. Trimming cost V 1 base and J 8 bases, with 11 bases left between them. This CDR3 is 14 amino acids long. CDR1 MGHRA and CDR2 YSYEKL come from the germline V gene. The chain's CDR3 is CASSQVEVGEKLFF. Written as DNA, the CDR3 is TGCGCCAGCAGCCAAGTGGAAGTAGGCGAAAAACTGTTTTTT.

V usage is TRBV19 and J usage is TRBJ1-2; D call uncertain. V gave up 2 bases and J gave up 1 base, with 5 bases separating them. In germline, CDR1 is LNHDA, CDR2 SQIVND (reference sequence). The CDR3 extends over 13 amino acids. This CDR3 reads CASSILGNYGYTF. CDR3 sequence (DNA): TGTGCCAGTAGTATACTCGGTAACTATGGCTACACCTTC.

The chain links TRBV18 to TRBJ1-6, with TRBD1 as a possible D gene (5 bases). Trimming stripped 3 bases from V and 6 bases from J, with 12 bases between. Germline CDR1 and CDR2: KGHSH and LQKENI. The CDR3 covers 15 residues. CDR3 nucleotide sequence: TGTGCCAGCTCACCGACGGGGGGAGTTAATTCACCCCTCCACTTT. As protein: CASSPTGGVNSPLHF.

The V call is TRBV28, the J call TRBJ2-7; 11 bases match TRBD2. J lost 5 bases, V lost 6 bases, and 9 bases had no gene match. Germline loops: CDR1 MDHEN, CDR2 SYDVKM. This CDR3 contains 15 residues. The CDR3 is CASSALLAGVNEQYF. CDR3 in DNA: TGTGCCAGCAGCGCGTTACTAGCGGGAGTCAACGAGCAGTACTTC.

This clone was seen only once. This chain links TRBV28 with TRBJ2-7; D is undetermined. Germline V gene lookup returns CDR1 MDHEN and CDR2 SYDVKM. Trimming pared 5 bases from V and 6 bases from J, leaving 11 bases between. The CDR3 runs to 12 residues. CDR3: CASSDRPVEQYF. CDR3 nucleotides: TGTGCCAGCAGTGACCGCCCCGTCGAGCAGTACTTC.

The chain joins TRBV4-1 to TRBJ1-1, with D possibly TRBD1 on 5 matching bases. Deletions cut 3 bases from V and 7 bases from J, with 12 bases between. The CDR3 extends over 13 amino acids. Germline values: CDR1 MGHRA, CDR2 YSYEKL. CDR3 residues: CASSQGDRIEAFF. The CDR3 DNA reads TGCGCCAGCAGCCAGGGAGACAGAATTGAAGCTTTCTTT.

This chain links TRBV7-6 with TRBJ2-6; unclear D gene. The ends were cut back, 1 base at V and 0 bases at J, with 4 bases in the middle. This CDR3 comprises 15 residues. The germline CDR1 and CDR2 sequences are SGHVS and FNYEAQ. This CDR3 is CASSLVNSGANVLTF. Written as DNA, the CDR3 is TGTGCCAGCAGCTTAGTGAACTCTGGGGCCAACGTCCTGACTTTC.